The entry that follows covers one T cell receptor (beta chain) sequence. These data belong to a study of post-analysis software for immune sequencing data. The library was made from cDNA and included unique molecular identifiers. Using its own MiXCR run on the PCR reads, TCRdb lists one record per CDR3 protein. The sample records approximately 730,000 distinct CDR3 sequences, around 42% being singletons. The sample taken for sequencing was blood. This receptor was taken from a girl aged 5-17 years with multiple sclerosis.

This chain's CDR3 is CASSLSVVGVNGYTF. Written as DNA, the CDR3 is TGTGCCAGCAGTTTAAGTGTGGTCGGGGTAAACGGCTACACCTTC. This rearrangement joins TRBV27 to TRBJ1-2; D gene uncertain. The CDR3 is made up of 15 amino acids. Germline-derived CDR1 and CDR2 are MNHEY and SMNVEV (reference sequence). Trimming removed 2 bases at V and 8 bases at J, with 18 bases between.